One T cell receptor beta chain is described in this entry. The antigen it recognizes is unknown. No base-level quality is on record; no much larger clone is a single base apart. Trimming takes 6 bases off V and 4 bases off J; junction bases not matched to a gene: 1. The CDR3, from cysteine to phenylalanine, totals 13 residues. This entry keeps only the CDR3 DNA: 39 bases, framed from base 1. The germline V gene (reference sequence) supplies CDR1 LGHDT and CDR2 YNNKEL. The immunoSEQ Assay, a bias-controlled multiplex PCR, was used to amplify TCRbeta CDR3 regions from genomic DNA. Per the original workflow: The number of nucleated cells in each sample was estimated by amplification of reference gene primers within the assay. Sequence reads were collapsed and filtered to measure the absolute abundance of every unique TCRbeta CDR3 rearrangement. For each sample, productive Simpson clonality was calculated by taking the square root of Simpson's diversity index across productive rearrangements. TCRdb provides this immuneACCESS table in a form limited to in-frame rearrangements. Some clones are lacking; in checked studies, under half of them reflect an unresolved V gene, and why the rest are absent is not known. The V and J calls and clone size were taken over from that table, and D and trimming were inferred from the DNA. This sample has 350,000 to 400,000 clones in its table, and less than 90% of those were observed once. The top ten hold just over 7% of the sample.

The source of the sample is a study of blood T cell repertoires in COVID-19 (dated by TCRdb to the early 2020s). With respect to the entire study: Collaborator samples came from the United States, Italy and Spain and covered acute and convalescent phases of COVID-19. The prospective study material was composed of cDNA or gDNA derived from T cells, B-cell-depleted T cells, or PBMCs. The dataset comprised deeply sampled blood TCRbeta repertoires from subjects exposed to, actively infected with, or recovered from COVID-19. The repertoires were made available in a free public database intended to serve as a resource for research on the immune response to SARS-CoV-2. The samples were drawn from two sources: the first 160 participants of the ongoing ImmuneRACE study, and 1,254 subjects contributed by 6 global collaborators. The sample metadata nearly always contained a de-identified subject ID, COVID-19 status, age in years and sex. Where available, HLA class I and class II types were taken from metadata supplied by the sample provider and were not determined by assay-based typing.

Results the study describes overall, beyond this receptor: How much clinical and demographic metadata was included differed by source and by participant, and the metadata was provided uncurated.

One collaborating source in Seattle enrolled patients while the patients were actively infected and followed the patients over time throughout the course of disease. Each collaborating institution followed its own protocols to collect whole blood in K2EDTA tubes. For TCRbeta analysis, collaborators shipped samples as frozen whole blood, isolated PBMCs, or DNA extracted from either of those sample types. Sample: peripheral blood. The sequence was obtained from a woman between 55 and 75 years old with COVID-19, enrolled during active disease. Recombination connected TRBV3-1 (or the pseudogene TRBV3-2) to TRBJ2-3; 10 of the junction bases match TRBD1. The CDR3 protein sequence reads: CASRGTGADTQYF. The DNA is TGTGCCAGCAGAGGGACAGGGGCAGATACGCAGTATTTT.